A single sample gave rise to the 14 T cell receptor beta chains below, sequenced in a study of PD-1 blockade in classical Hodgkin lymphoma. Some clones are missing from TCRdb's copy, which holds only in-frame ones; the method was immunoSEQ multiplex PCR. The sample includes tens of thousands of clones, roughly two thirds of them seen just once. Brentuximab vedotin exposure varied among the patients, all of whom had relapsed after autologous stem cell transplantation. Here the sequenced sample was peripheral blood mononuclear cells (PBMCs), taken at baseline. These receptor sequences come from a human donor with classical Hodgkin lymphoma.

Points on this clone: It may be a read error: a sequence one base away is much more abundant. This chain links TRBV7-9 with TRBJ1-3; unclear D gene. Trimming took 7 bases from V and 5 from J, leaving 15 bases between them. The germline V gene has CDR1 SEHNR and CDR2 FQNEAQ (reference sequence). The CDR3 contains 14 residues. CDR3 DNA sequence: TGTGCCAGCATGCTTGGTGTTTCTAGAAACACCATATATTTT. Encoded protein: CASMLGVSRNTIYF.

V usage is TRBV5-1 and J usage is TRBJ1-1; no clear D gene. This CDR3 spans 14 amino acids. V was trimmed by 0 bases and J by 1 base, leaving 7 bases between them. Germline-derived CDR1 and CDR2 are SGHRS and YFSETQ. The CDR3 bases are TGCGCCAGCAGCTTGGGACCCCGGAACACTGAAGCTTTCTTT. This translates into CASSLGPRNTEAFF.

This clone was observed a handful of times. The rearrangement uses TRBV19 and TRBJ1-2; 8 bases are shared with TRBD1. V gave up 4 bases and J gave up 5 bases; unmatched junction bases: 6. This CDR3 has 14 amino acids. The germline V gene has CDR1 LNHDA and CDR2 SQIVND (reference sequence). The CDR3 region is CASSTLGQAYGYTF. The DNA for the CDR3 is TGTGCCAGTAGTACCCTGGGACAGGCGTATGGCTACACCTTC.

The genes are TRBV10-3 and TRBJ2-1, with D possibly matching TRBD2 (5 bases). CDR1 and CDR2 from the germline V gene are ENHRY and SYGVKD. CDR3 length: 14 residues. Trimming removed 6 bases from V and 7 bases from J, with 16 bases in between. Here the CDR3 reads CAIRATSIGNEQFF. DNA for the CDR3: TGTGCCATCAGGGCTACTAGTATAGGAAATGAGCAGTTCTTC.

The CDR3 loop is CASSQRGPGLGLWEQFF. The CDR3 DNA reads as TGTGCCAGCAGCCAAAGGGGCCCGGGACTAGGGTTATGGGAGCAGTTCTTC. The V gene is TRBV21-1, the J gene TRBJ2-1; the table calls TRBD2, which could not be checked here. TRBV21-1 is an annotated pseudogene. The CDR3 is made up of 17 amino acids.

The genes are TRBV7-2 and TRBJ2-1, with D maybe TRBD1 (5 bases). From germline, CDR1 is SGHTA and CDR2 FQGNSA. This CDR3 has 16 residues. V lost 5 bases and J lost 2, with 16 bases in between. CDR3 nucleotide sequence: TGTGCCAGCAGCCCGAGTAGCCTAGGGGCCTACAATGAGCAGTTCTTC. This gives the protein CASSPSSLGAYNEQFF.

The V call is TRBV4-3, the J call TRBJ2-7; weak D call: TRBD1 (6 bases). Per germline, CDR1 LGHNA and CDR2 YSLEER. The ends were cut back, 1 base at V and 5 bases at J, with 21 bases in the middle. The CDR3 extends over 17 amino acids. The CDR3 spells CASSQAPWWTARNEQYV. In nucleotides, the CDR3 is TGCGCCAGCAGCCAAGCTCCCTGGTGGACAGCAAGGAACGAGCAGTACGTC.

The CDR3 bases are TGTGCCAGCAGCTTTGCGCGAGTATATAGCAATCAGCCCCAGCATTTT. It translates to CASSFARVYSNQPQHF. The rearrangement links TRBV12-1 to TRBJ1-5. TRBV12-1 is designated a pseudogene. CDR3 length: 16 amino acids.

The chain is built from TRBV14 and TRBJ2-1, with D maybe TRBD1 (6 bases). V was cut by 3 bases and J by 4 bases, with 13 bases left in between. The CDR3 has 15 amino acids. Germline V gives CDR1 SGHDN, CDR2 FVKESK. CDR3: CASSHWGRGYNEQFF. CDR3 coding DNA: TGTGCCAGCAGCCATTGGGGCAGGGGATACAATGAGCAGTTCTTC.

This clone was seen only a few times. The chain uses TRBV19 and TRBJ1-5, with 7 bases matching TRBD1. This CDR3 has 14 residues. Germline V gene lookup returns CDR1 LNHDA and CDR2 SQIVND (reference sequence). The J segment lost 1 base and the V segment lost 8 bases, leaving 5 bases of the junction unmatched. The CDR3 sequence is CASDPGGSNQPQHF. In DNA form, the CDR3 reads TGTGCCAGTGATCCAGGGGGGAGCAATCAGCCCCAGCATTTT. The whole variable domain, filled in from reference TRBV19 and TRBJ1-5, reads DGGITQSPKYLFRKEGQNVTLSCEQNLNHDAMYWYRQDPGQGLRLIYYSQIVNDFQKGDIAEGYSVSREKKESFPLTVTSAQKNPTAFYLCASDPGGSNQPQHFGDGTRLSIL.

This rearrangement joins TRBV6-6 to TRBJ2-3; D remains ambiguous. Trimming pared 2 bases from V and 6 bases from J, leaving 6 bases between. The CDR3 is 12 residues long. Germline V gene lookup returns CDR1 MNHNY and CDR2 SVGAGI (reference sequence). Written as DNA, the CDR3 is TGTGCCAGCAGTTACGTCTCCGATACGCAGTATTTT. It is translated as CASSYVSDTQYF.

The V gene is TRBV5-6, the J gene TRBJ2-1, with D unclear. The CDR3 loop spans 15 amino acids. CDR1 is SGHDT, CDR2 YYEEEE, per germline. V lost 0 bases, J lost 2 bases, and 9 bases lay in between. The CDR3 protein is CASSLAGGTYNEQFF. The CDR3 coding sequence is TGTGCCAGCAGCTTGGCAGGTGGCACCTACAATGAGCAGTTCTTC. Full variable domain (remainder filled in from reference TRBV5-6 and TRBJ2-1): DAGVTQSPTHLIKTRGQQVTLRCSPKSGHDTVSWYQQALGQGPQFIFQYYEEEERQRGNFPDRFSGHQFPNYSSELNVNALLLGDSALYLCASSLAGGTYNEQFFGPGTRLTVL.

This clone was observed once. CDR3 protein: CASSLDGNYGYTF. The CDR3 bases are TGTGCCAGCAGCTTAGATGGAAACTATGGCTACACCTTC. The gene calls are TRBV7-8 and TRBJ1-2; D gene unclear. The length of the CDR3 is 13 residues. Trimming took off 1 base at V and 2 bases at J, with 5 bases between the two ends. Germline CDR1 SGHVS, CDR2 FQNEAQ.

The V and J genes are TRBV7-9 and TRBJ1-1; the D is unclear. V lost 1 base to trimming and J lost 2 bases, with 8 bases between them. This CDR3 has 14 amino acids. The germline gives CDR1 SEHNR, CDR2 FQNEAQ (reference sequence). The CDR3 nucleotides read TGTGCCAGCAGCTTAGGGGTTTCCAACACTGAAGCTTTCTTT. Translated: CASSLGVSNTEAFF. Together with reference TRBV7-9 and TRBJ1-1, the CDR3 gives the full variable domain: DTGVSQNPRHKITKRGQNVTFRCDPISEHNRLYWYRQTLGQGPEFLTYFQNEAQLEKSRLLSDRFSAERPKGSFSTLEIQRTEQGDSAMYLCASSLGVSNTEAFFGQGTRLTVV.